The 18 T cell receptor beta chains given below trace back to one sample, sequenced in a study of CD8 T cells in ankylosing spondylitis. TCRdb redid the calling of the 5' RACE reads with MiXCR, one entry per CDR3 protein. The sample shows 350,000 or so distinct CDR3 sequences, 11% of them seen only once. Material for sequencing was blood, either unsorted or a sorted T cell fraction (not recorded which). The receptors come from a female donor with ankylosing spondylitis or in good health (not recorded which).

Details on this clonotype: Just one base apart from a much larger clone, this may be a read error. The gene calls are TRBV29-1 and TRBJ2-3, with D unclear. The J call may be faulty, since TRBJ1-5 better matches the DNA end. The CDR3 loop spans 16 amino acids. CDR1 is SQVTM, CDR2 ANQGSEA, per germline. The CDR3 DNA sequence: TGCAGCGTTGTTACGGGAATTGGCGTGGGCACAGATACGCAGCATTTT. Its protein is CSVVTGIGVGTDTQHF.

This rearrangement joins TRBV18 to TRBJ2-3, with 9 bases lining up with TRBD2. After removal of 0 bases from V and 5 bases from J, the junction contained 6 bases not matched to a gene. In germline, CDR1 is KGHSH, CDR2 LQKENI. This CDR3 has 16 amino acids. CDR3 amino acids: CASSPPLAGLIDTQYF. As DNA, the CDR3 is TGTGCCAGCTCACCACCGCTAGCGGGATTGATAGATACGCAGTATTTT.

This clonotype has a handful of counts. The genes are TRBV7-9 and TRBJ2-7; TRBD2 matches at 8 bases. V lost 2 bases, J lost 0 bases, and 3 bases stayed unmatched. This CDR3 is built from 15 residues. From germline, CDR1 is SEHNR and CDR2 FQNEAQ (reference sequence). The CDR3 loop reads CASSLRREVSYEQYF. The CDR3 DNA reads TGTGCCAGCAGCTTACGGCGGGAGGTCTCCTACGAGCAGTACTTC. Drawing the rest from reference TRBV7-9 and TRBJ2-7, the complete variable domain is DTGVSQNPRHKITKRGQNVTFRCDPISEHNRLYWYRQTLGQGPEFLTYFQNEAQLEKSRLLSDRFSAERPKGSFSTLEIQRTEQGDSAMYLCASSLRREVSYEQYFGPGTRLTVT.

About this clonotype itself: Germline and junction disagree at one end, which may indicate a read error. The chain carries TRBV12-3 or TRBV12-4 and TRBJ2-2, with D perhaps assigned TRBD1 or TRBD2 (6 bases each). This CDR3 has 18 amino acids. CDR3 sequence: CACSLALGGWSNTGELFF. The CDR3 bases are TGTGCCTGCAGTTTAGCCCTAGGGGGGTGGAGTAACACCGGGGAGCTGTTTTTT.

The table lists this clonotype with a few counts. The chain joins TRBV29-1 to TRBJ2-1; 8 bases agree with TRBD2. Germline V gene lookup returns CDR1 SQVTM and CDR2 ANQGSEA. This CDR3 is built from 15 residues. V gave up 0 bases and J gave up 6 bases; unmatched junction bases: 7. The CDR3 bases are TGCAGCGTTGAAGATAACGGGGGGGCATTCAATGAGCAGTTCTTC. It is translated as CSVEDNGGAFNEQFF.

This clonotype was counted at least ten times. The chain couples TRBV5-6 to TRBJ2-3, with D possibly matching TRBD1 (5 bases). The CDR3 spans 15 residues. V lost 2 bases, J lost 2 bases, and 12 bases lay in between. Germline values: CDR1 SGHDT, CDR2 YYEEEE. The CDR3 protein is CASSFTQADTDTQYF. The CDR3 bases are TGTGCCAGCAGCTTCACACAGGCCGACACAGATACGCAGTATTTT.

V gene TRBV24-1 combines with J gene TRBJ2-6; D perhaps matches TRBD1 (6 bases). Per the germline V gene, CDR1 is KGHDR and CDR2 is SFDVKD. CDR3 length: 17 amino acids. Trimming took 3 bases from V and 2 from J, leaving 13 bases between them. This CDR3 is CATSDTRRTAGANVLTF. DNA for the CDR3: TGTGCCACCAGTGATACCCGAAGGACAGCTGGGGCCAACGTCCTGACTTTC.

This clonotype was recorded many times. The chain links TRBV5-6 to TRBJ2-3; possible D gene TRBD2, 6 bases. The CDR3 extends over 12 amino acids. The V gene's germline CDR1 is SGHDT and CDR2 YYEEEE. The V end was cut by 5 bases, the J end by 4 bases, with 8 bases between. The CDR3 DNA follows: TGTGCCAGCAGAACGGGAGCAGATACGCAGTATTTT. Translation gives CASRTGADTQYF.

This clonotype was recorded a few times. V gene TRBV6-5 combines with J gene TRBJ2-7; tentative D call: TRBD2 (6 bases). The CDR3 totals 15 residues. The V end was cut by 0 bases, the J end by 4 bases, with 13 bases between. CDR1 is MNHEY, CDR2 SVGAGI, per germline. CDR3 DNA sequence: TGTGCCAGCAGTTACTCGACCGGGACTTTTTACGAGCAGTACTTC. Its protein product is CASSYSTGTFYEQYF.

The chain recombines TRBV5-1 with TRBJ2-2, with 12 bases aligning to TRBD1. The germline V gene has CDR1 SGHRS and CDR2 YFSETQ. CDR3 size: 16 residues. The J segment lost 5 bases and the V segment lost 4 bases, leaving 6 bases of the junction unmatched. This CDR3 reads CASSRGTGGLTGELFF. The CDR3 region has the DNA TGCGCCAGCAGCCGAGGGACAGGGGGCTTGACCGGGGAGCTGTTTTTT.

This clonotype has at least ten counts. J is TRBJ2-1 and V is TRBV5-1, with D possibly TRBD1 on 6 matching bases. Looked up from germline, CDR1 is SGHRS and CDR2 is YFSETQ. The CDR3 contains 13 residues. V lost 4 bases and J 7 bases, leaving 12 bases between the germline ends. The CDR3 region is CASSRTQGNEQFF. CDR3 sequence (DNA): TGCGCCAGCAGCCGCACACAGGGAAATGAGCAGTTCTTC.

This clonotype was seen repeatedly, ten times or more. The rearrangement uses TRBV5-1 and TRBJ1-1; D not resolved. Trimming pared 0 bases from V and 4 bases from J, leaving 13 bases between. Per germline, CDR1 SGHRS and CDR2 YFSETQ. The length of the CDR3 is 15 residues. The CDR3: CASSLGRALGTEAFF. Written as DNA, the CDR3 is TGCGCCAGCAGCTTGGGACGGGCTCTAGGCACTGAAGCTTTCTTT. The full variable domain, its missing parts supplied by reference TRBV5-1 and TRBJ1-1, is KAGVTQTPRYLIKTRGQQVTLSCSPISGHRSVSWYQQTPGQGLQFLFEYFSETQRNKGNFPGRFSGRQFSNSRSEMNVSTLELGDSALYLCASSLGRALGTEAFFGQGTRLTVV.

CDR3 nucleotide sequence: TGTGCCAGCAGTTCCGGGCCTCGGGGCGAGCAGTACTTC. Its protein is CASSSGPRGEQYF. The chain joins TRBV28 to TRBJ2-7; D may be TRBD2 (5 bases). Trimming removed 4 bases from V and 6 bases from J, with 13 bases in between. Germline V lookup: CDR1 MDHEN, CDR2 SYDVKM. This CDR3 is 13 amino acids long.

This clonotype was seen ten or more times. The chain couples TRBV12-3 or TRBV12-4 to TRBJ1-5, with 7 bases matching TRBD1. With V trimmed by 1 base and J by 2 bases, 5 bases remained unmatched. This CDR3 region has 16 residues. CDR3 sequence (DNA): TGTGCCAGCAGTTTAGTAGGAACAGGGGGCAATCAGCCCCAGCATTTT. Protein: CASSLVGTGGNQPQHF.

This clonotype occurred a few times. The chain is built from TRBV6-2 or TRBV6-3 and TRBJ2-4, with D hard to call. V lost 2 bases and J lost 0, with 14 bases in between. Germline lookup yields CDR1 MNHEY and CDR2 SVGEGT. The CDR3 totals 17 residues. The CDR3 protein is CASSYLQRRLAKNIQYF. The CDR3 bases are TGTGCCAGCAGTTACCTTCAGCGACGGTTAGCCAAAAACATTCAGTACTTC.

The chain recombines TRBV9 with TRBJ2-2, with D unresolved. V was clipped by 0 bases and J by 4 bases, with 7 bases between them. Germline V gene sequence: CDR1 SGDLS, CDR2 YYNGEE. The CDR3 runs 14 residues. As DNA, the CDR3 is TGTGCCAGCAGCGTAGAAGTTTTCACCGGGGAGCTGTTTTTT. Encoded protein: CASSVEVFTGELFF. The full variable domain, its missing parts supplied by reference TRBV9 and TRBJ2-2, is DSGVTQTPKHLITATGQRVTLRCSPRSGDLSVYWYQQSLDQGLQFLIQYYNGEERAKGNILERFSAQQFPDLHSELNLSSLELGDSALYFCASSVEVFTGELFFGEGSRLTVL.

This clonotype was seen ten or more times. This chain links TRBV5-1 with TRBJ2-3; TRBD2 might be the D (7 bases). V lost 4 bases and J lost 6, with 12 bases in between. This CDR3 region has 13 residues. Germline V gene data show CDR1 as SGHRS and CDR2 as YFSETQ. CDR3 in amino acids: CASSKGGGDTQYF. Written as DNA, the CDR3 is TGCGCCAGCAGCAAGGGAGGGGGTGATACGCAGTATTTT.

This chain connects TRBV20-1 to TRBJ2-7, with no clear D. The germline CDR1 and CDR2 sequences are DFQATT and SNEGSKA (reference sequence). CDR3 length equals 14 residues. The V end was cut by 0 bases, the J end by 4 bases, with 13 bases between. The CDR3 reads CSARDGNGPYEQYF. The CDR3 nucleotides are TGCAGTGCTAGAGATGGAAACGGACCATACGAGCAGTACTTC.